The 5 T cell receptor beta chains listed next were all sequenced from one sample in a study of cytomegalovirus exposure and HLA in healthy donors (dated by TCRdb to about 2017). The library was made by the immunoSEQ multiplex PCR assay. The multiplex PCR relied on a mix of 60 forward primers for TCR Vbeta segments and 13 reverse primers for TCR Jbeta segments. TCRdb obtained this table from immuneACCESS and retained in-frame rearrangements with V and J assigned. These tables miss some clones; where compared with another copy, unresolved V genes account for less than half of the shortfall, and the remainder is unexplained. The sample table lists 95,000 to 150,000 clones, approximately 15% of them with a count of one. The ten top clones hold about 1.9% of the sample. Sequencing used PBMCs. The source of these receptors is a woman between 18 and 29 years old in good health and CMV-seronegative.

This clone has only a few counts. The chain carries TRBV5-1 and TRBJ2-1; 8 bases are shared with TRBD2. The V segment lost 4 bases and the J segment 4 bases; nucleotides outside the gene matches: 10. CDR1 is SGHRS and CDR2 is YFSETQ in the germline V gene. The CDR3 is 16 residues long. In nucleotides, the CDR3 is TGCGCCAGCAGCCCTCCGGCGGGAGGTATTTACAATGAGCAGTTCTTC. Protein sequence: CASSPPAGGIYNEQFF.

This clone was found a few times. The chain carries TRBV5-6 and TRBJ1-4; the match to TRBD1 covers 7 bases. The trim removed 2 bases at V and 5 bases at J, leaving 3 bases unmatched. Germline V lookup: CDR1 SGHDT, CDR2 YYEEEE. The CDR3 is 14 residues long. DNA of the CDR3: TGTGCCAGCAGCTTATCCAGGGGGAATGAAAAACTGTTTTTT. It yields the protein CASSLSRGNEKLFF.

The sample holds a few counts of this clone. The chain couples TRBV6-1 to TRBJ1-2, with no clear D. V was cut by 8 bases and J by 8 bases, with 12 bases left in between. Germline V gene lookup returns CDR1 MNHNS and CDR2 SASEGT. CDR3 length: 11 residues. The CDR3 spells CASREGGGYTF. The CDR3, as DNA: TGTGCCAGCCGGGAAGGAGGGGGCTACACCTTC.

The chain uses TRBV6-5 and TRBJ1-1; a weak D match, TRBD1 (5 bases). Germline V gene lookup returns CDR1 MNHEY and CDR2 SVGAGI. V was cut by 6 bases and J by 4 bases, with 15 bases left in between. CDR3 length: 14 residues. The DNA of the CDR3 is TGTGCCAGCAGCCCCGAGGGGAGGGGCACTGAAGCTTTCTTT. Translation gives CASSPEGRGTEAFF.

This clone was detected a few times. The V and J genes are TRBV5-5 and TRBJ2-4; tentatively, D is TRBD2 (6 bases). In germline, CDR1 is SGHKS, CDR2 YYEKEE (reference sequence). This CDR3 comprises 14 residues. Trimming removed 4 bases from V and 6 bases from J, with 14 bases in between. As DNA, the CDR3 is TGTGCCAGCAGCGAATCCTCAGCGGGAAACATTCAGTACTTC. As protein: CASSESSAGNIQYF.